This T cell receptor (beta chain) was captured by sequencing in a study of neurological immune-mediated disorders. Trimming removed 4 bases from V and 6 bases from J, with 11 bases in between. The germline V gene has CDR1 MGHRA and CDR2 YSYEKL. This CDR3 is built from 13 residues. Time point indicated: longitudinal time-point 1 (baseline). TCRdb called the 5' RACE reads again in MiXCR, with one record for every CDR3 protein. This table has some 49,000 distinct CDR3 sequences, more than 8% appearing once. This clonotype was recorded many times. The chain couples TRBV4-1 to TRBJ2-3; unclear D gene. This receptor was obtained from a woman aged 40 to 49 in good health. The specimen sequenced was PBMCs. Here the CDR3 DNA reads TGCGCCAGCAGCCGAATTTACGCGGATACGCAGTATTTT. Translated, it gives CASSRIYADTQYF.